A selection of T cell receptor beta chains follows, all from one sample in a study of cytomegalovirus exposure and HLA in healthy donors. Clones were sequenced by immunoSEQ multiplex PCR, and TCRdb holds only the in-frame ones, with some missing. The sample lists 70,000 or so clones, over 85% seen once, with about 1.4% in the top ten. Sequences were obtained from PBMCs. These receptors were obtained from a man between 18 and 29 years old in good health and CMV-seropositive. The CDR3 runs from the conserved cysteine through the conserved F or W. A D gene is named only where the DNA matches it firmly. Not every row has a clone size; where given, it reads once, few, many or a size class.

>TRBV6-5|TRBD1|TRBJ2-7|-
CASNSPGQGYEQYF
TGTGCCAGCAATTCTCCGGGACAGGGCTACGAGCAGTACTTC
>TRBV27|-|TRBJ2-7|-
CASSLSKRGISYEQYF
TGTGCCAGCAGTTTATCGAAACGCGGGATCTCCTACGAGCAGTACTTC
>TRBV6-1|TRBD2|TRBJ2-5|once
CASSDGLAGGETQYF
TGTGCCAGCAGTGATGGGCTAGCGGGAGGGGAGACCCAGTACTTC
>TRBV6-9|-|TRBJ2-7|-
CASSYYTSSEQYF
TGTGCCAGCAGTTACTACACTAGCTCCGAGCAGTACTTC
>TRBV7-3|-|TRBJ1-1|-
CASSTYRNTEAFF
TGTGCCAGCAGCACCTACAGGAACACTGAAGCTTTCTTT
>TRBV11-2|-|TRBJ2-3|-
CASSLERGNRTDTQYF
TGTGCCAGCAGCTTAGAACGCGGGAACCGCACAGATACGCAGTATTTT
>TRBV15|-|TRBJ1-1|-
CATSRAGRDTEAFF
TGTGCCACCAGCCGTGCGGGACGGGACACTGAAGCTTTCTTT
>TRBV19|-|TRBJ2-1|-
CASRFLANSYNEQFF
TGTGCCAGTAGATTTCTAGCGAACTCCTACAATGAGCAGTTCTTC
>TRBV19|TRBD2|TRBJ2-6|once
CASTIASGTAGANVLTF
TGTGCCAGTACCATAGCTAGCGGGACTGCTGGGGCCAACGTCCTGACTTTC
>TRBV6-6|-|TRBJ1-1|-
CASRVTGSGTEAFF
TGTGCCAGCAGAGTTACAGGGTCCGGGACTGAAGCTTTCTTT
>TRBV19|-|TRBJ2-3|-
CASSIDSGTSLRDTQYF
TGTGCCAGTAGTATAGATTCCGGGACTTCTTTAAGGGATACGCAGTATTTT
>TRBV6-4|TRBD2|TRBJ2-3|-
CASSDSTSGSTDTQYF
TGTGCCAGCAGTGACTCGACTAGCGGTAGCACAGATACGCAGTATTTT
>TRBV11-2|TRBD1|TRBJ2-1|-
CASSTRTGTGGAYNEQFF
TGTGCCAGCAGCACCCGTACCGGGACAGGGGGCGCGTACAATGAGCAGTTCTTC
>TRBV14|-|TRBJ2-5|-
CASSQIREQETQYF
TGTGCCAGCAGCCAAATTAGGGAGCAAGAGACCCAGTACTTC
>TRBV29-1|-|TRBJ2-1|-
CSVGSGTPYNEQFF
TGCAGCGTTGGATCCGGGACTCCCTACAATGAGCAGTTCTTC
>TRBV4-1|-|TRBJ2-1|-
CASSQDQWGPQSYNEQFF
TGCGCCAGCAGCCAAGATCAGTGGGGGCCCCAGTCCTACAATGAGCAGTTCTTC
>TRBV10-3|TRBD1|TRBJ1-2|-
CAIRDRGEDGYTF
TGTGCCATCAGGGACAGGGGAGAAGATGGCTACACCTTC
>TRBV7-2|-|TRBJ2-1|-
CASSPYYYNEQFF
TGTGCCAGCAGCCCTTACTATTACAATGAGCAGTTCTTC
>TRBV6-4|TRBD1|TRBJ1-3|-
CASSVRRDRAPLAGNTIYF
TGTGCCAGCAGTGTCCGCCGGGACAGGGCTCCCCTGGCTGGAAACACCATATATTTT
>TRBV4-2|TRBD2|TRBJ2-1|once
CASSRGLAPNEQFF
TGTGCCAGCAGCCGCGGACTAGCCCCCAATGAGCAGTTCTTC
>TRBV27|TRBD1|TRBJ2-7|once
CASSSGQGVSYEQYF
TGTGCCAGCAGCTCAGGACAGGGCGTCTCCTACGAGCAGTACTTC
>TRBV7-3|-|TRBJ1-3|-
CASSLIPQLGGNTIYF
TGTGCCAGCAGCTTAATCCCCCAACTCGGTGGAAACACCATATATTTT
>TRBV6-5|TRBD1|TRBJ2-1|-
CASSYGTGSYNEQFF
TGTGCCAGCAGTTACGGGACAGGTTCCTACAATGAGCAGTTCTTC
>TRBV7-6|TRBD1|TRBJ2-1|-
CASSPQGALHNEQFF
TGTGCCAGCAGCCCACAGGGGGCACTTCACAATGAGCAGTTCTTC
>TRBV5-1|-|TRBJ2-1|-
CASSLDRGSSSYNEQFF
TGCGCCAGCAGCTTGGATCGGGGATCAAGCTCCTACAATGAGCAGTTCTTC
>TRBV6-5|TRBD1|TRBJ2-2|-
CASRKTGGNPGELFF
TGTGCCAGCAGGAAGACAGGGGGCAATCCCGGGGAGCTGTTTTTT
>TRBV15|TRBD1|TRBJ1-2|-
CATSGLIQGARDGYTF
TGTGCCACCAGCGGCCTGATACAGGGGGCGCGAGATGGCTACACCTTC
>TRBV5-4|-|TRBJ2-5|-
CASSFTGDLETQYF
TGTGCCAGCAGCTTCACAGGGGACTTGGAGACCCAGTACTTC
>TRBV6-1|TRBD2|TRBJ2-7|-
CATTGLAATYEQYF
TGTGCCACCACGGGACTAGCGGCGACCTACGAGCAGTACTTC
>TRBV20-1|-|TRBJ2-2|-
CSATYTGELFF
TGCAGTGCTACGTACACCGGGGAGCTGTTTTTT
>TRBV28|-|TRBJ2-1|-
CASSLPGASSYNEQFF
TGTGCCAGCAGTCTCCCCGGAGCTAGCTCCTACAATGAGCAGTTCTTC
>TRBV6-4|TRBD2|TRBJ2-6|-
CASSGTSGSGANVLTF
TGTGCCAGCAGTGGGACTAGCGGCTCTGGGGCCAACGTCCTGACTTTC
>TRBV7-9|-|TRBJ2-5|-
CASSLARLASGTQYF
TGTGCCAGCAGCTTAGCGCGTCTAGCGAGCGGGACCCAGTACTTC
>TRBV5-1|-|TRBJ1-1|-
CASRDDKMNTEAFF
TGCGCCAGCAGAGACGACAAAATGAACACTGAAGCTTTCTTT
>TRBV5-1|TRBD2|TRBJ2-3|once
CASSSVAGGTDTQYF
TGCGCCAGCAGCTCCGTAGCGGGAGGCACAGATACGCAGTATTTT
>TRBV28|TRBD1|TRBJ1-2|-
CAILPLGQGDYGYTF
TGTGCCATTTTACCCTTGGGACAGGGAGACTATGGCTACACCTTC
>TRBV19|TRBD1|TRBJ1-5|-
CASSGTGGNQPQHF
TGTGCCAGTAGCGGGACAGGGGGCAATCAGCCCCAGCATTTT
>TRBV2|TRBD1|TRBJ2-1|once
CASNPGQGHFEQFF
TGTGCCAGCAACCCGGGACAGGGGCATTTTGAGCAGTTCTTC